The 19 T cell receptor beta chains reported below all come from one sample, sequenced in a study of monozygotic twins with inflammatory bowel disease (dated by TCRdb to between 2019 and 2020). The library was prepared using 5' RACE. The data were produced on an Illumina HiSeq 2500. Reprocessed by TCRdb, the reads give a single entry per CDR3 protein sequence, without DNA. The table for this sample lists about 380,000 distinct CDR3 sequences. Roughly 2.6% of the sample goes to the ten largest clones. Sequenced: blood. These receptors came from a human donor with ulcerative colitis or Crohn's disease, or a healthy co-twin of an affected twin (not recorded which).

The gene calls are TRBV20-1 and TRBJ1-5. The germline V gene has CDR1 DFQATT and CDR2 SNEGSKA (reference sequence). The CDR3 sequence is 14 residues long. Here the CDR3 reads CSAGVSYSNQPQHF.

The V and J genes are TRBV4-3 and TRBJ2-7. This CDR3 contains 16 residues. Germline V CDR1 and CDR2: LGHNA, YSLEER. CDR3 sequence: CASSQDIGDNSYEQYF.

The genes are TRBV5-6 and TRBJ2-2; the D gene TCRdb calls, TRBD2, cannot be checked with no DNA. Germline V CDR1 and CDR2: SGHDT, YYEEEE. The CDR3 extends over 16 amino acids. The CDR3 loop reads CASSALAAGNTGELFF.

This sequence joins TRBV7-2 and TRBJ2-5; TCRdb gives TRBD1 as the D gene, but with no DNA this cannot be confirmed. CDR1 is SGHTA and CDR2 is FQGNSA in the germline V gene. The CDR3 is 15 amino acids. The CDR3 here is CASSQQGGKQETQYF.

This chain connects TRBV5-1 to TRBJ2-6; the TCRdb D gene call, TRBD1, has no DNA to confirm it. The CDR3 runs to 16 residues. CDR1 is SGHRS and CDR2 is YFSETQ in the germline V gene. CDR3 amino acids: CASSLEGGSGANVLTF. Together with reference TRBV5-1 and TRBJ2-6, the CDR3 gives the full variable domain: KAGVTQTPRYLIKTRGQQVTLSCSPISGHRSVSWYQQTPGQGLQFLFEYFSETQRNKGNFPGRFSGRQFSNSRSEMNVSTLELGDSALYLCASSLEGGSGANVLTFGAGSRLTVL.

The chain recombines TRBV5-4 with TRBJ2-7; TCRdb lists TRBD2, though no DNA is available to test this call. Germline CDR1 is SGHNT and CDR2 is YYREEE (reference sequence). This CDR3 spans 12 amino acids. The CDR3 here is CASSLPAREQYF. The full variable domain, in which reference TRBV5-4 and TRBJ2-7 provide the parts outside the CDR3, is ETGVTQSPTHLIKTRGQQVTLRCSSQSGHNTVSWYQQALGQGPQFIFQYYREEENGRGNFPPRFSGLQFPNYSSELNVNALELDDSALYLCASSLPAREQYFGPGTRLTVT.

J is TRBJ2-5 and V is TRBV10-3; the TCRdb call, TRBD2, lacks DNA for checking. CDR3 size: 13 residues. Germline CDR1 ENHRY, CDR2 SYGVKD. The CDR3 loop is CAISEGTRGTQYF.

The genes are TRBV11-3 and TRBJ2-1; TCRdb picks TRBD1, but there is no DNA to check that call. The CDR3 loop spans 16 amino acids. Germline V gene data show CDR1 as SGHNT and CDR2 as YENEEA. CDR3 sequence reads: CASSLSLDRVDNEQFF.

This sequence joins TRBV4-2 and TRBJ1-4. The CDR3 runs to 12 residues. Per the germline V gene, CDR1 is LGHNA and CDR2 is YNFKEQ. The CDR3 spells CASSPRGEKLFF.

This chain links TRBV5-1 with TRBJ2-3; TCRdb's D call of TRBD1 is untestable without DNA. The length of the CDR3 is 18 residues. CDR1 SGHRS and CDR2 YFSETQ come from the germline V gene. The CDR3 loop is CASSLLIAQGRGTDTQYF.

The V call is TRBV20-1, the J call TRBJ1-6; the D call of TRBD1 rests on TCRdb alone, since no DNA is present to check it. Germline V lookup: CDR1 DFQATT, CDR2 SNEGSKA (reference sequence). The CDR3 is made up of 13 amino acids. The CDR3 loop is CSAGTGYNSPLHF.

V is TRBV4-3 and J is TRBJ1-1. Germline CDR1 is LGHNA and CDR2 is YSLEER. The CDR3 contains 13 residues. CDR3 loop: CASSQDLDVEAFF.

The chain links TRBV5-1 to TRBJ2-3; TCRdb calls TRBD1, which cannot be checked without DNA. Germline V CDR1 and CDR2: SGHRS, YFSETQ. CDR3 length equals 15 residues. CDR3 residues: CASSGSTGRTDTQYF.

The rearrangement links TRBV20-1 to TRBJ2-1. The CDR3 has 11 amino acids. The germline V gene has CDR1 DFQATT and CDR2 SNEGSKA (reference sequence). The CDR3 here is CSANKKNEQFF.

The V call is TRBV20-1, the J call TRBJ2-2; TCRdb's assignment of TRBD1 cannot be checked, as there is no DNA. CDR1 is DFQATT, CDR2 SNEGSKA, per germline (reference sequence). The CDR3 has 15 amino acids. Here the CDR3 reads CSASYRGANTGELFF.

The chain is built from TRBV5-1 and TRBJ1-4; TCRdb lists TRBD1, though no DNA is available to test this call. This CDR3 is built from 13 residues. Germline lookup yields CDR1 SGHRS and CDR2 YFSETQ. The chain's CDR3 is CASSNLTGYSVIF.

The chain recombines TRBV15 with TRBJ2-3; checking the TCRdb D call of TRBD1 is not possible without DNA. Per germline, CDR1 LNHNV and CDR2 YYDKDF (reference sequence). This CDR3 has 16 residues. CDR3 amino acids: CATSREAQGATDTQYF.

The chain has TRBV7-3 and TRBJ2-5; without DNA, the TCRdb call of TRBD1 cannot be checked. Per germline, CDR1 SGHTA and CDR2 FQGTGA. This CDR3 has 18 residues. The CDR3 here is CASSLIPGQGMGKETQYF.

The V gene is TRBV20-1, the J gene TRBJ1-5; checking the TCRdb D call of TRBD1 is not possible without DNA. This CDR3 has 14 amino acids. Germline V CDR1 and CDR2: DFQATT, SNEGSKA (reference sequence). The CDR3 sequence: CSASSDRVNQPQHF.